A single sample gave rise to the 28 T cell receptor beta chains below, sequenced in a study of T cell responses to AZD1222 COVID-19 vaccine. Profiled with immunoSEQ multiplex PCR; TCRdb holds only in-frame clones, not every one. The data contain about 100,000 clones, more than 75% of them seen just once; the ten biggest clones take up about 15%. The sequences come from peripheral blood, collected on day 0 of AZD1222 vaccination. The receptors were gathered from an adult in good health.

The rearrangement links TRBV7-8 to TRBJ1-2; unclear D gene. CDR3 length: 17 residues. V lost 1 base to trimming and J lost 6 bases, with 21 bases between them. Germline-derived CDR1 and CDR2 are SGHVS and FQNEAQ. DNA for the CDR3: TGTGCCAGCAGCTTAGTAGCGCTCAAAGGGCCGGGCAATGGCTACACCTTC. Translated, it gives CASSLVALKGPGNGYTF.

V gene TRBV3-1 (or the pseudogene TRBV3-2) combines with J gene TRBJ2-7; D is ambiguous. V shed 4 bases and J shed 5 bases, with 15 bases lying between them. The germline gives CDR1 LGHDT, CDR2 YNNKEL (reference sequence). This CDR3 region has 14 residues. The CDR3 nucleotides read TGTGCCAGCAGCCCACGGGTAGTGGGTGACGAGCAGTACTTC. Protein product: CASSPRVVGDEQYF.

V usage is TRBV27 and J usage is TRBJ2-4; the D gene is possibly TRBD1 (5 bases). Trimming stripped 5 bases from V and 2 bases from J, with 10 bases between. The germline gives CDR1 MNHEY, CDR2 SMNVEV (reference sequence). This CDR3 spans 14 amino acids. The CDR3 bases are TGTGCCAGCAGTGACAGATGGTCCAAAAACATTCAGTACTTC. It specifies CASSDRWSKNIQYF.

On this clone itself: At the DNA level, this CDR3 is encoded by other sequences in the same sample as well. The chain combines TRBV30 with TRBJ1-5, with D maybe TRBD1 (5 bases). This CDR3 is 13 amino acids long. In germline, CDR1 is GTSNPN, CDR2 SVGIG (reference sequence). Between the trimmed V and J ends, which lost 0 bases and 4 bases, there was a span of 7 bases. The CDR3 nucleotides read TGTGCCTGGAGTGTAGACAGTAATCAGCCCCAGCATTTT. This codes for CAWSVDSNQPQHF.

In nucleotides, the CDR3 is TGTGCCAGTAGATTGACGGGTAACTATGGCTACACCTTC. Amino acid sequence: CASRLTGNYGYTF. The chain carries TRBV19 and TRBJ1-2; no clear D. Trimming stripped 6 bases from V and 1 base from J, with 9 bases between. The CDR3 consists of 13 residues. Germline-derived CDR1 and CDR2 are LNHDA and SQIVND (reference sequence).

The chain is built from TRBV7-6 and TRBJ1-1; 11 bases line up with TRBD1. The CDR3 spans 15 residues. CDR1 is SGHVS, CDR2 FNYEAQ, per germline. Trimming cost V 5 bases and J 0 bases; bases outside gene matches: 2. CDR3 protein: CASSTGQGVNTEAFF. The DNA of the CDR3 is TGTGCCAGCAGCACGGGACAGGGGGTGAACACTGAAGCTTTCTTT. Using reference TRBV7-6 and TRBJ1-1 for the parts outside the CDR3, the full variable domain is GAGVSQSPRYKVTKRGQDVALRCDPISGHVSLYWYRQALGQGPEFLTYFNYEAQQDKSGLPNDRFSAERPEGSISTLTIQRTEQRDSAMYRCASSTGQGVNTEAFFGQGTRLTVV.

The chain uses TRBV4-1 and TRBJ2-5; D is possibly TRBD1 or TRBD2 (5 bases each). CDR3 length: 13 amino acids. Per germline, CDR1 MGHRA and CDR2 YSYEKL. V was shortened by 4 bases and J by 3 bases, with 9 bases between the two germline ends. This CDR3 is CASSRGPKETQYF. Here the CDR3 DNA reads TGCGCCAGCAGCCGGGGACCCAAAGAGACCCAGTACTTC.

A single count supports this clone. V gene TRBV7-9 combines with J gene TRBJ1-5; the D is unclear. This CDR3 is 15 amino acids long. Trimming cost V 4 bases and J 6 bases, with 16 bases left between them. Germline-derived CDR1 and CDR2 are SEHNR and FQNEAQ (reference sequence). The CDR3 is CASSSLVGFSQPQHF. In nucleotides, the CDR3 is TGTGCCAGCAGCTCCCTCGTGGGTTTTAGTCAGCCCCAGCATTTT.

CDR3 sequence (DNA): TGCAGCGCCCACAGTGGGACACGGGCTTTCTTT. It specifies CSAHSGTRAFF. The chain is built from TRBV29-1 and TRBJ1-1, with D possibly being TRBD1 (6 bases). The CDR3 runs 11 residues. Trimming cost V 7 bases and J 11 bases, with 17 bases left between them. Germline V lookup: CDR1 SQVTM, CDR2 ANQGSEA.

This clone was counted only a few times. The chain has TRBV2 and TRBJ2-2, with D possibly matching TRBD2 (5 bases). V lost 4 bases, J lost 1 base, and 10 bases lay in between. The CDR3 is made up of 15 amino acids. Germline lookup yields CDR1 SNHLY and CDR2 FYNNEI. CDR3 sequence reads: CASSAASQNTGELFF. As DNA, the CDR3 is TGTGCCAGCAGTGCGGCTAGCCAGAACACCGGGGAGCTGTTTTTT.

The CDR3 protein is CASSRLRVLQRSYEQYF. In DNA form, the CDR3 reads TGTGCCAGCAGCCGCCTTAGAGTTCTACAGCGGAGCTACGAGCAGTACTTC. This chain links TRBV3-1 (or the pseudogene TRBV3-2) with TRBJ2-7; TRBD2 might be the D (5 bases). Germline V gene data show CDR1 as LGHDT and CDR2 as YNNKEL (reference sequence). This CDR3 has 17 amino acids. The V end was cut by 4 bases, the J end by 3 bases, with 22 bases between.

CDR3 DNA sequence: TGCGCCAGCAGCTTGGGGGGACTAGCGGGGAAAGAGACCCAGTACTTC. It encodes CASSLGGLAGKETQYF. This chain links TRBV5-1 with TRBJ2-5, with TRBD2 matching over 13 bases. Unmatched junction bases numbered 2, after V lost 0 bases and J lost 3 bases. CDR3 length: 16 residues. Germline V gene data show CDR1 as SGHRS and CDR2 as YFSETQ. Drawing the rest from reference TRBV5-1 and TRBJ2-5, the complete variable domain is KAGVTQTPRYLIKTRGQQVTLSCSPISGHRSVSWYQQTPGQGLQFLFEYFSETQRNKGNFPGRFSGRQFSNSRSEMNVSTLELGDSALYLCASSLGGLAGKETQYFGPGTRLLVL.

V and J are TRBV30 and TRBJ2-1, with 8 bases that match TRBD2. Germline CDR1 GTSNPN, CDR2 SVGIG (reference sequence). This CDR3 is 15 amino acids long. The V gene end was trimmed by 2 bases and the J gene end by 7 bases; junction bases not matched to a gene: 10. The CDR3 here is CAWSPLAGGKNEQFF. The CDR3 DNA sequence: TGTGCCTGGAGTCCCCTAGCGGGTGGGAAGAATGAGCAGTTCTTC.

This chain uses TRBV7-8 with TRBJ2-6, with unresolved D. Germline V gene sequence: CDR1 SGHVS, CDR2 FQNEAQ. The CDR3 runs to 17 residues. V was pared by 2 bases and J by 0 bases, with 11 bases between. CDR3 in DNA: TGTGCCAGCAGCTTATCCGGATTCAGCTCTGGGGCCAACGTCCTGACTTTC. It translates to CASSLSGFSSGANVLTF.

DNA for the CDR3: TGCGCCAGCAGTGAGGGAGGACAGGGAAATCAGCCCCAGCATTTT. It codes for CASSEGGQGNQPQHF. This chain links TRBV10-2 with TRBJ1-5, with 8 bases matching TRBD1. Trimming took 2 bases from V and 4 from J; bases not matched to a gene: 4. The CDR3 is made up of 15 amino acids. The germline CDR1 and CDR2 sequences are WSHSY and SAAADI.

This clone was counted a few times. The CDR3 DNA sequence: TGTGCCAGTAGATTGACAGGGGGATCTGAAAAACTGTTTTTT. This sequence encodes CASRLTGGSEKLFF. This chain connects TRBV19 to TRBJ1-4; 9 bases fit TRBD1. The CDR3 is 14 amino acids. CDR1 is LNHDA, CDR2 SQIVND, per germline (reference sequence). J was trimmed by 7 bases and V by 6 bases; bases with no gene match: 6.

V is TRBV9 and J is TRBJ1-2, with D uncertain. Trimming left V 0 bases short and J 4 bases short, with 13 bases between. This CDR3 spans 15 amino acids. CDR1 is SGDLS, CDR2 YYNGEE, per germline. This chain's CDR3 is CASSVVGSSIYGYTF. As DNA, the CDR3 is TGTGCCAGCAGCGTAGTCGGATCCAGTATCTATGGCTACACCTTC.

The chain links TRBV9 to TRBJ2-1; a possible D gene is TRBD2 (6 bases). The CDR3 covers 16 residues. Trimming pared 0 bases from V and 0 bases from J, leaving 10 bases between. The germline gives CDR1 SGDLS, CDR2 YYNGEE. The CDR3 DNA reads TGTGCCAGCAGCGTAGGTAGCGGCCGCTCCTACAATGAGCAGTTCTTC. Translation: CASSVGSGRSYNEQFF.

The V gene is TRBV11-2, the J gene TRBJ2-1; D may be TRBD2 (6 bases). Between the trimmed V and J ends, which lost 4 bases and 5 bases, there was a span of 12 bases. The CDR3 contains 14 residues. The germline V gene has CDR1 SGHAT and CDR2 FQNNGV. Written as DNA, the CDR3 is TGTGCCAGCAGCTCCCCGGGGGAACACAATGAGCAGTTCTTC. Protein: CASSSPGEHNEQFF.

This clone has a handful of counts. The rearrangement links TRBV7-9 to TRBJ1-1; the D gene is possibly TRBD1 (5 bases). The germline CDR1 and CDR2 sequences are SEHNR and FQNEAQ (reference sequence). V dropped 5 bases and J dropped 5 bases, with 21 bases sitting between them. There are 16 residues in the CDR3. CDR3 nucleotide sequence: TGTGCCAGCAGCCCCCGAGACAGCGCCAGGCGGACTGAAGCTTTCTTT. Translation gives CASSPRDSARRTEAFF.

This chain connects TRBV7-6 to TRBJ1-4, with a tentative D call TRBD1 (6 bases). The CDR3 extends over 16 amino acids. Germline lookup yields CDR1 SGHVS and CDR2 FNYEAQ. V lost 5 bases, J lost 4 bases, and 17 bases lay in between. The CDR3 DNA reads as TGTGCCAGCAGCCATTTTTGGGGGGCGGATAATGAAAAACTGTTTTTT. It specifies CASSHFWGADNEKLFF.

In its sample, this clone was seen a few times. The V gene is TRBV5-1, the J gene TRBJ2-7, with D uncertain. Trimming shortened V by 5 bases and J by 2 bases, and 14 bases separated the two germline ends. CDR3 length equals 14 residues. Germline CDR1 SGHRS, CDR2 YFSETQ. Here the CDR3 DNA reads TGCGCCAGCAGTCCCCCGAACGGAGCCTACGAGCAGTACTTC. Encoded protein: CASSPPNGAYEQYF.

The sample holds one count of this clone. This chain connects TRBV7-8 to TRBJ1-1; no clear D gene. V was trimmed by 3 bases and J by 8 bases, leaving 19 bases between them. Germline-derived CDR1 and CDR2 are SGHVS and FQNEAQ. The CDR3 length is 15 residues. The CDR3 DNA reads TGTGCCAGCAGCTTGATCGGAACTGGCCGAGGAGAAGCTTTCTTT. It translates to CASSLIGTGRGEAFF. The full variable domain, with the rest looked up from reference TRBV7-8 and TRBJ1-1, is GAGVSQSPRYKVAKRGQDVALRCDPISGHVSLFWYQQALGQGPEFLTYFQNEAQLDKSGLPSDRFFAERPEGSVSTLKIQRTQQEDSAVYLCASSLIGTGRGEAFFGQGTRLTVV.

V usage is TRBV7-9 and J usage is TRBJ2-2; D is possibly TRBD1 (5 bases). Looked up from germline, CDR1 is SEHNR and CDR2 is FQNEAQ (reference sequence). This CDR3 has 16 residues. V gave up 5 bases and J gave up 2 bases, with 15 bases separating them. The CDR3 sequence is CASSHAGHRNTGELFF. CDR3 nucleotides: TGTGCCAGCAGCCACGCAGGGCACAGAAACACCGGGGAGCTGTTTTTT.

The chain links TRBV9 to TRBJ1-4; no clear D. This CDR3 spans 15 amino acids. The germline V and J ends were trimmed by 7 bases and 0 bases, with 13 bases remaining between them. CDR1 is SGDLS and CDR2 is YYNGEE in the germline V gene. The CDR3 sequence: CASSPTRATNEKLFF. CDR3 DNA: TGTGCCAGCTCCCCAACGCGGGCAACTAATGAAAAACTGTTTTTT.

The J gene is TRBJ1-2, the V gene TRBV28, with D uncertain. CDR3 length equals 13 residues. From germline, CDR1 is MDHEN and CDR2 SYDVKM. The ends were cut back, 5 bases at V and 0 bases at J, with 7 bases in the middle. In DNA, the CDR3 is TGTGCCAGCAGTACCAGCACTAACTATGGCTACACCTTC. It translates to CASSTSTNYGYTF.

This chain links TRBV30 with TRBJ1-3; D is uncertain. Germline V CDR1 and CDR2: GTSNPN, SVGIG (reference sequence). V was shortened by 0 bases and J by 0 bases, with 3 bases between the two germline ends. The CDR3 loop spans 13 amino acids. The CDR3, as DNA: TGTGCCTGGAGTGTAAGCTCTGGAAACACCATATATTTT. Its translation: CAWSVSSGNTIYF. Based on the CDR3 plus reference TRBV30 and TRBJ1-3, the full variable domain is SQTIHQWPATLVQPVGSPLSLECTVEGTSNPNLYWYRQAAGRGLQLLFYSVGIGQISSEVPQNLSASRPQDRQFILSSKKLLLSDSGFYLCAWSVSSGNTIYFGEGSWLTVV.

The V and J genes are TRBV2 and TRBJ1-2, with D uncertain. Trimming removed 5 bases at V and 8 bases at J, with 12 bases between. CDR1 is SNHLY, CDR2 FYNNEI, per germline. The CDR3 extends over 12 amino acids. CDR3 DNA sequence: TGTGCCAGCAGTTGGTTATCGAGAGGCTACACCTTC. Translated: CASSWLSRGYTF.